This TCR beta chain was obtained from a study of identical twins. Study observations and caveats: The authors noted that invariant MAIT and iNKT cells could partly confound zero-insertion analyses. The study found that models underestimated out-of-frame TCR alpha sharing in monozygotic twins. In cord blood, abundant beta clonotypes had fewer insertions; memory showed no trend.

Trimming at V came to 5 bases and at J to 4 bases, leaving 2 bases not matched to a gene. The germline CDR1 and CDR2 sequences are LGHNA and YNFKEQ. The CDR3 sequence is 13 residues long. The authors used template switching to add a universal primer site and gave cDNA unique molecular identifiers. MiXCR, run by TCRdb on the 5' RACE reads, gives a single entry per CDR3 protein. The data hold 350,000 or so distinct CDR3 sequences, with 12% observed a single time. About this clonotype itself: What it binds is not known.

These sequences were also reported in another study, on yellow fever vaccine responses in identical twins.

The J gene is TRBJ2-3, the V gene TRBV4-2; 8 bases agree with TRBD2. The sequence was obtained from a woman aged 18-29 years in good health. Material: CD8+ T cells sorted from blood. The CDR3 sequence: CASSNSGADTQYF. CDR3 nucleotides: TGTGCCAGCAGCAATAGCGGGGCAGATACGCAGTATTTT.